The 7 T cell receptor beta chains given below trace back to one sample, sequenced in a study of memory CD4+ T cells and cytomegalovirus serostatus (dated by TCRdb to the late 2010s). Single viable CD3+CD4+CD8-CD45RO+ cells were sorted as memory CD4+ T cells on a FACSAria II. Libraries were made using the immunoSEQ multiplex PCR assay. The table was pulled from immuneACCESS by TCRdb, which kept in-frame rearrangements only. Such tables lose some clones; where checked, under half of the loss comes from unresolved V genes, and the rest has no known cause. Within this sample are around 50,000 clones, with roughly three quarters of them counted one time only. The ten largest clones represent roughly 0.71% of the sample. Sequencing input: memory CD4+ T cells from blood. These receptors originate from an adult in good health and CMV-seronegative.

The chain combines TRBV14 with TRBJ2-5; no definite D call. This CDR3 is 15 amino acids long. Germline values: CDR1 SGHDN, CDR2 FVKESK. Trimming cost V 4 bases and J 5 bases, with 17 bases left between them. The CDR3 protein is CASSRISAPWETQYF. The CDR3 DNA is TGTGCCAGCAGCCGCATTTCGGCTCCTTGGGAGACCCAGTACTTC.

This chain connects TRBV6-1 to TRBJ2-7; TRBD1 matches 7 bases. Germline V gene sequence: CDR1 MNHNS, CDR2 SASEGT. The CDR3 is 13 residues long. The trim removed 10 bases at V and 2 bases at J, leaving 8 bases unmatched. The CDR3 bases are TGTGCCACCCTGACAGGGAATACCTACGAGCAGTACTTC. It specifies CATLTGNTYEQYF.

The chain employs TRBV7-3 and TRBJ2-7; a possible D gene is TRBD2 (8 bases). Germline V gives CDR1 SGHTA, CDR2 FQGTGA. The CDR3 covers 18 residues. V was clipped by 1 base and J by 2 bases, with 21 bases between them. CDR3 loop: CASSLKVGGDSLPYEQYF. DNA of the CDR3: TGTGCCAGCAGCTTAAAGGTCGGGGGGGACAGCTTGCCCTACGAGCAGTACTTC. Together with reference TRBV7-3 and TRBJ2-7, the CDR3 gives the full variable domain: GAGVSQTPSNKVTEKGKYVELRCDPISGHTALYWYRQSLGQGPEFLIYFQGTGAADDSGLPNDRFFAVRPEGSVSTLKIQRTERGDSAVYLCASSLKVGGDSLPYEQYFGPGTRLTVT.

This clone has a handful of counts. This chain's CDR3 is CASSLDGELFF. CDR3 in DNA: TGCGCCAGCAGCTTGGACGGGGAGCTGTTTTTT. The rearrangement links TRBV5-1 to TRBJ2-2; D remains unclear. CDR1 SGHRS and CDR2 YFSETQ come from the germline V gene. The V end lost 0 bases, the J end lost 7 bases, and 1 base lay between the germline ends. The CDR3 extends over 11 amino acids. Combining the CDR3 with reference TRBV5-1 and TRBJ2-2 gives the whole variable domain KAGVTQTPRYLIKTRGQQVTLSCSPISGHRSVSWYQQTPGQGLQFLFEYFSETQRNKGNFPGRFSGRQFSNSRSEMNVSTLELGDSALYLCASSLDGELFFGEGSRLTVL.

In its sample, this clone was seen a few times. The V and J genes are TRBV19 and TRBJ1-5; 8 bases fit TRBD1. V gave up 3 bases and J gave up 3 bases; unmatched junction bases: 4. This CDR3 has 15 amino acids. The V gene's germline CDR1 is LNHDA and CDR2 SQIVND (reference sequence). In nucleotides, the CDR3 is TGTGCCAGTAGTATGGACAGGGACAACAATCAGCCCCAGCATTTT. This codes for CASSMDRDNNQPQHF.

The J gene is TRBJ2-1, the V gene TRBV5-4, with D unresolved. The germline gives CDR1 SGHNT, CDR2 YYREEE (reference sequence). Trimming took 8 bases from V and 12 from J, leaving 18 bases between them. The CDR3 consists of 12 residues. CDR3 nucleotides: TGTGCCAGTACTATACCAGGATTGGTGCAGTTCTTC. Translated: CASTIPGLVQFF.

This clone was counted a single time. V is TRBV6-4 and J is TRBJ1-2; 7 bases align to TRBD1. The CDR3 spans 16 residues. After removal of 2 bases from V and 2 bases from J, the junction contained 8 bases not matched to a gene. Germline V gene data show CDR1 as MRHNA and CDR2 as SNTAGT. CDR3 sequence reads: CASSDGNRGQNYGYTF. In nucleotides, the CDR3 is TGTGCCAGCAGTGACGGAAACAGGGGACAGAACTATGGCTACACCTTC.